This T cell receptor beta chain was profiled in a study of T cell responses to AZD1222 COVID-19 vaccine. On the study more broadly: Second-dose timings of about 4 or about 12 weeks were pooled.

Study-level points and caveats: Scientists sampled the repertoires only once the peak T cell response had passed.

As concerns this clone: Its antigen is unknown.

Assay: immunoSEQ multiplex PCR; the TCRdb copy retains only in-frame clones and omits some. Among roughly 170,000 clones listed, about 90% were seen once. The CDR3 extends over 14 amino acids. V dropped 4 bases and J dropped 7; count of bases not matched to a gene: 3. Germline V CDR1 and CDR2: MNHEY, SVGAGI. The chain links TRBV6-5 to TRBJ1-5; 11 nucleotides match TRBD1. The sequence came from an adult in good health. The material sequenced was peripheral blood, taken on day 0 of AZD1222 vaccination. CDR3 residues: CASSFGQGAQPQHF. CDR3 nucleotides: TGTGCCAGCAGTTTCGGACAGGGGGCCCAGCCCCAGCATTTT.